The 18 T cell receptor beta chains below come from one sample, sequenced in a study of T cell responses to AZD1222 COVID-19 vaccine. Method: immunoSEQ multiplex PCR; TCRdb's copy keeps in-frame clones and lacks some. The table lists 150,000 to 200,000 clones, approximately 92% of them singletons. Sequencing used peripheral blood, obtained on day 0 of AZD1222 vaccination. The source is an adult in good health.

J is TRBJ2-7 and V is TRBV7-6; D perhaps matches TRBD1 (6 bases). V lost 4 bases and J lost 3, with 10 bases in between. The CDR3 has 13 amino acids. Germline V gene data show CDR1 as SGHVS and CDR2 as FNYEAQ. CDR3 nucleotides: TGTGCCAGCAGCTCGACACAGGGCTACGAGCAGTACTTC. It codes for CASSSTQGYEQYF.

V usage is TRBV5-1 and J usage is TRBJ1-3; D uncertain. V dropped 5 bases and J dropped 9 bases, with 15 bases sitting between them. CDR1 SGHRS and CDR2 YFSETQ come from the germline V gene. The CDR3 length is 13 residues. The CDR3 coding sequence is TGCGCCAGCAGGTTCTCGGGAGAGGGCACCATATATTTT. This translates into CASRFSGEGTIYF.

The CDR3 here is CASSPSFTREAFF. The CDR3 DNA reads as TGTGCCAGCAGTCCCTCCTTTACACGAGAAGCTTTCTTT. The chain combines TRBV6-5 with TRBJ1-1; the D is unclear. This CDR3 contains 13 residues. The germline V and J ends were trimmed by 5 bases and 8 bases, with 15 bases remaining between them. Looked up from germline, CDR1 is MNHEY and CDR2 is SVGAGI.

This chain joins TRBV28 and TRBJ2-5, with a possible D match to TRBD1 (7 bases). Germline V gene data show CDR1 as MDHEN and CDR2 as SYDVKM. The ends were cut back, 8 bases at V and 4 bases at J, with 17 bases in the middle. This CDR3 spans 14 amino acids. CDR3 in amino acids: CASRSGGPAETQYF. CDR3 DNA sequence: TGTGCCAGCCGGTCAGGGGGGCCCGCAGAGACCCAGTACTTC.

This rearrangement joins TRBV4-3 to TRBJ1-4; D may be TRBD1 (5 bases). Germline-derived CDR1 and CDR2 are LGHNA and YSLEER. Trimming pared 3 bases from V and 7 bases from J, leaving 15 bases between. This CDR3 comprises 15 residues. This CDR3 is CASSHHTGVGEKLFF. DNA for the CDR3: TGCGCCAGCAGCCACCATACAGGTGTAGGTGAAAAACTGTTTTTT.

The V gene is TRBV7-9, the J gene TRBJ1-5; the D gene is possibly TRBD1 (6 bases). The CDR3 has 15 amino acids. The V and J ends lost 5 bases and 6 bases respectively, with 17 bases between them. Looked up from germline, CDR1 is SEHNR and CDR2 is FQNEAQ (reference sequence). CDR3 DNA: TGTGCCAGCAGCCCTGAGGGGGGGGTTCGTCAGCCCCAGCATTTT. The encoded protein is CASSPEGGVRQPQHF. Supplemented by reference TRBV7-9 and TRBJ1-5, the full variable domain reads DTGVSQNPRHKITKRGQNVTFRCDPISEHNRLYWYRQTLGQGPEFLTYFQNEAQLEKSRLLSDRFSAERPKGSFSTLEIQRTEQGDSAMYLCASSPEGGVRQPQHFGDGTRLSIL.

The CDR3 is CASSQGGAGTNEKLFF. The CDR3 region has the DNA TGTGCCAGCAGCCAAGGGGGAGCCGGGACTAATGAAAAACTGTTTTTT. The rearrangement joins TRBV3-1 (or the pseudogene TRBV3-2) to TRBJ1-4; no clear D. Germline CDR1 is LGHDT and CDR2 is YNNKEL (reference sequence). The V and J ends lost 1 base and 2 bases respectively, with 11 bases between them. CDR3 length equals 16 residues.

The chain carries TRBV5-4 and TRBJ1-1, with 7 bases fitting TRBD1. Trimming at V came to 2 bases and at J to 5 bases, leaving 9 bases not matched to a gene. Germline CDR1 SGHNT, CDR2 YYREEE (reference sequence). The CDR3 length is 15 residues. The CDR3 DNA is TGTGCCAGCAGCTTATCCGGGACAGTGGGGACTGAAGCTTTCTTT. Residues: CASSLSGTVGTEAFF.

The chain employs TRBV6-6 and TRBJ1-3; 8 nucleotides line up with TRBD1. Germline V lookup: CDR1 MNHNY, CDR2 SVGAGI (reference sequence). V shed 4 bases and J 4 bases; nucleotides not matched to a gene: 9. The CDR3 spans 16 residues. CDR3 residues: CASSSSDRGSGNTIYF. The CDR3 bases are TGTGCCAGCAGTTCTTCAGACAGGGGCTCAGGAAACACCATATATTTT.

This clone came up a few times. The chain employs TRBV23-1 and TRBJ1-1; tentatively, D is TRBD1 (6 bases). TRBV23-1 is marked as an open reading frame, function uncertain. Trimming stripped 7 bases from V and 1 base from J, with 19 bases between. The CDR3 runs 16 residues. CDR3 in amino acids: CASKTGTLFWNTEAFF. The CDR3, as DNA: TGCGCCAGCAAAACAGGGACCCTTTTTTGGAACACTGAAGCTTTCTTT.

The chain recombines TRBV11-2 with TRBJ2-7; D remains unclear. The CDR3 covers 11 residues. Trimming removed 3 bases from V and 2 bases from J, with 2 bases in between. Germline assignment: CDR1 SGHAT and CDR2 FQNNGV. This chain's CDR3 is CASSFPYEQYF. DNA of the CDR3: TGTGCCAGCAGCTTCCCCTACGAGCAGTACTTC.

The chain couples TRBV6-5 to TRBJ2-2, with 8 nucleotides matching TRBD1. The CDR3 contains 14 residues. Looked up from germline, CDR1 is MNHEY and CDR2 is SVGAGI. J lost 6 bases, V lost 5 bases, and 5 bases had no gene match. CDR3 in DNA: TGTGCCAGCAGTAACAGGGGGTCGGCCGGGGAGCTGTTTTTT. It specifies CASSNRGSAGELFF.

The J gene is TRBJ1-6, the V gene TRBV19; weak D call: TRBD1 (5 bases). The CDR3 contains 15 residues. From germline, CDR1 is LNHDA and CDR2 SQIVND (reference sequence). Trimming left V 7 bases short and J 4 bases short, with 14 bases between. As DNA, the CDR3 is TGTGCCAGTATGCGGGGGATGGGATATAATTCACCCCTCCACTTT. Its translation: CASMRGMGYNSPLHF.

The chain combines TRBV25-1 with TRBJ1-6, with TRBD1 identical over 7 bases. Germline loops: CDR1 MGHDK, CDR2 SYGVNS. This CDR3 region has 14 residues. The ends lost 3 bases at V and 10 bases at J; junction bases unmatched: 6. In nucleotides, the CDR3 is TGTGCCAGCAGTGAGGACAGGCTTCCCTCACCCCTCCACTTT. The encoded protein is CASSEDRLPSPLHF.

The table lists this clone with a count of one. The chain links TRBV7-8 to TRBJ1-6; D possibly corresponds to TRBD1 (5 bases). Between the trimmed V and J ends, which lost 5 bases and 5 bases, there was a span of 16 bases. CDR1 and CDR2 from the germline V gene are SGHVS and FQNEAQ. The CDR3 is made up of 16 amino acids. In DNA form, the CDR3 reads TGTGCCAGCAGCGAAACCGGGACCCCCCATAATTCACCCCTCCACTTT. This translates into CASSETGTPHNSPLHF.

This chain joins TRBV18 and TRBJ2-1; perhaps TRBD2 as D (5 bases). CDR3 length equals 15 residues. Germline V gene lookup returns CDR1 KGHSH and CDR2 LQKENI. Deletions cut 6 bases from V and 6 bases from J, with 18 bases between. The CDR3 loop is CASSRGGQVGNEQFF. CDR3 nucleotide sequence: TGTGCCAGCTCCCGCGGCGGGCAGGTTGGCAATGAGCAGTTCTTC.

This clone was counted once. DNA for the CDR3: TGTGCCAGCACAGCGAACACCGGGGAGCTGTTTTTT. Translation: CASTANTGELFF. The chain links TRBV7-9 to TRBJ2-2; D unresolved. Germline V gene lookup returns CDR1 SEHNR and CDR2 FQNEAQ (reference sequence). V lost 7 bases and J 0 bases, leaving 3 bases between the germline ends. The CDR3 contains 12 residues.

This CDR3 is CASSFPRETNEKLFF. CDR3 DNA: TGTGCCAGCAGCTTCCCCAGGGAGACTAATGAAAAACTGTTTTTT. The chain uses TRBV7-9 and TRBJ1-4; maybe TRBD1 (5 bases). This CDR3 comprises 15 residues. Trimming shortened V by 3 bases and J by 2 bases, and 10 bases separated the two germline ends. Germline V gene sequence: CDR1 SEHNR, CDR2 FQNEAQ (reference sequence). Supplemented by reference TRBV7-9 and TRBJ1-4, the full variable domain reads DTGVSQNPRHKITKRGQNVTFRCDPISEHNRLYWYRQTLGQGPEFLTYFQNEAQLEKSRLLSDRFSAERPKGSFSTLEIQRTEQGDSAMYLCASSFPRETNEKLFFGSGTQLSVL.